These T cell receptor beta chains were read from a single sample in a study of blood T cell repertoires in COVID-19. TCRdb keeps only in-frame clones here, not all; method: immunoSEQ multiplex PCR. The sample records under 300,000 clones, 70% to 90% being singletons. Input material: PBMCs or T cells enriched from blood (not recorded which). These receptors all come from a woman in her forties or fifties who had been exposed to COVID-19. Each CDR3 is given with its conserved first and last residue. The order of the fields is CDR3 DNA, CDR3 protein, D gene, clone size, J gene, CDR3 length, V gene. A D gene is named only where the DNA matches it firmly. Not every row has a clone size; where given, it reads once, few, many or a size class.

TGTGCCAGCTCACAAAGCGGGGTAGGCTCAGATACGCAGTATTTT CASSQSGVGSDTQYF TRBD2 - TRBJ2-3 15 TRBV18
TGTGCCAGCAGCGTAGCTACTGGGGGGAGGACAGATACGCAGTATTTT CASSVATGGRTDTQYF - - TRBJ2-3 16 TRBV9
TGTGCCAGCAGTTTAGTCAGGGCAGGGGGCGTTAGGTTCTCTGGAAACACCATATATTTT CASSLVRAGGVRFSGNTIYF TRBD1 - TRBJ1-3 20 TRBV28
TGTGCCAGCAGCCAATCAAGACTTCCGAACACCATATATTTT CASSQSRLPNTIYF - - TRBJ1-3 14 TRBV16
TGTGCCAGCAGCTTAAGTATCTCCCCAGGGGTGGACGAGCAGTACTTC CASSLSISPGVDEQYF - once TRBJ2-7 16 TRBV7-2
TGTGCCAGCAGCCCCGCAGGGGGCGACTATGGCTACACCTTC CASSPAGGDYGYTF TRBD1 - TRBJ1-2 14 TRBV7-9
TGCAGCATACCAGGGGGCCGTAACACTGAAGCTTTCTTT CSIPGGRNTEAFF TRBD1 - TRBJ1-1 13 TRBV29-1
TGTGCCAGCAGCTTGTTCTTTAGCGAGAACTATGGCTACACCTTC CASSLFFSENYGYTF - - TRBJ1-2 15 TRBV5-8
TGTGCCAGCAGCGTGCGGGGGGGCGACACCGGGGAGCTGTTTTTT CASSVRGGDTGELFF TRBD2 - TRBJ2-2 15 TRBV9
TGTGCCTGGGCGGGACTTAACACCGGGGAGCTGTTTTTT CAWAGLNTGELFF - - TRBJ2-2 13 TRBV30
TGCGCCAGCAGCCTAAGACAAGGCCCCAACGAGCAGTACTTC CASSLRQGPNEQYF - - TRBJ2-7 14 TRBV5-1
TGTGCCAGCAGCTTGACTAGCGGGGTTATGACAGATACGCAGTATTTT CASSLTSGVMTDTQYF TRBD2 - TRBJ2-3 16 TRBV14
TGTGCCAGCAGACAAGGCTATCAGGGACACTACGAGCAGTACTTC CASRQGYQGHYEQYF - - TRBJ2-7 15 TRBV5-4
TGCGCCAGCAGCCGGACACTGGCGGACAGGGATTCCCTCTCTGGGGCCAACGTCCTGACTTTC CASSRTLADRDSLSGANVLTF TRBD1 - TRBJ2-6 21 TRBV4-3
TGTGCCAGTAGTATTAAGCGGGGAATTCCTGAAGCTTTCTTT CASSIKRGIPEAFF - few TRBJ1-1 14 TRBV19
TGTGCCAGCTCCCCCGGGGGGGTTTCTAACTACGAGCAGTACTTC CASSPGGVSNYEQYF TRBD2 once TRBJ2-7 15 TRBV9
TGCGCCAGCAGCTTCGTAGCGGGGGGGCTTGCCTACAATGAGCAGTTCTTC CASSFVAGGLAYNEQFF TRBD2 - TRBJ2-1 17 TRBV5-1
TGTGCCAGTTCAATGAGCCATAACAATCAGCCCCAGCATTTT CASSMSHNNQPQHF - - TRBJ1-5 14 TRBV2